The rows below give T cell receptor beta chains drawn from one sample of a study of blood T cells in healthy people across ages. In TCRdb, the 5' RACE reads were re-called with MiXCR into one record per CDR3 protein. The repertoire has 1.4 million to 1.5 million distinct CDR3 sequences, 40% to 50% of them found once; the top ten carry 6.5% to 10%. The sequencing input was blood. All receptors derive from a woman aged 18-29 years in good health. The CDR3 runs from the conserved cysteine through the conserved F or W. D genes are given only for firm matches. Some rows mark clone size as missing; the rest say once, few, many or name a class of expanded clone.

DNA: TGTGCCAGCAGTTTTGTCCCCCGCACAGATACGGAGTATTTT
CDR3: CASSFVPRTDTEYF
V: TRBV12-3/TRBV12-4
D: -
J: TRBJ2-3
size: -

DNA: TGTGCCAGCAGCTTTACTAGCGGGAGGGCCCGGAATGAGCAGTTCTTC
CDR3: CASSFTSGRARNEQFF
V: TRBV7-2
D: TRBD2
J: TRBJ2-1
size: -

DNA: TGCGCCAGCAGCCAACCCCTTGGACCGACAGCAACTAATGAAAAACTGTTTTTT
CDR3: CASSQPLGPTATNEKLFF
V: TRBV4-1
D: -
J: TRBJ1-4
size: -

DNA: TGTGCCAGCAGCCGACGGGACGGAGGATATAGCACAGATACGCAGTATTTT
CDR3: CASSRRDGGYSTDTQYF
V: TRBV3-1
D: -
J: TRBJ2-3
size: -

DNA: TGTGCCAGCAGCTTCGACTACGCCACAGATACGCAGTATTTT
CDR3: CASSFDYATDTQYF
V: TRBV5-4
D: -
J: TRBJ2-3
size: -

DNA: TGTGCCAGCAGCTTTTCGGGACAGCCCTACGAGCAGTACTTC
CDR3: CASSFSGQPYEQYF
V: TRBV13
D: TRBD1
J: TRBJ2-7
size: few

DNA: TGTGCCACCAGCAGATCCCAGTTGAGGGGCATTGGCACAGATACGCAGTATTTT
CDR3: CATSRSQLRGIGTDTQYF
V: TRBV15
D: -
J: TRBJ2-3
size: -

DNA: TGTGCCAGCAGTTACTCAGGCGACCTAAACTATGGCTACACCTTC
CDR3: CASSYSGDLNYGYTF
V: TRBV6-5
D: -
J: TRBJ1-2
size: -

DNA: TGCGCCAGCAGCCAATACACTAGCGGGGGCTCCGTCCCCTCCGATACGCAGTATTTT
CDR3: CASSQYTSGGSVPSDTQYF
V: TRBV4-1
D: TRBD2
J: TRBJ2-3
size: few

DNA: TGTGCCTGGAGAAATGGACAGGGGAAAGCTTTCTTT
CDR3: CAWRNGQGKAFF
V: TRBV30
D: TRBD1
J: TRBJ1-1
size: -

DNA: TGTGCCAGCAGCCAAGATATTTATTCACCCCCCCACTTT
CDR3: CASSQDIYSPPHF
V: TRBV3-1
D: -
J: TRBJ1-6
size: -

DNA: TGTGCCTGGAGTCTAGGGGGCGCGGATGGCTACACCTTC
CDR3: CAWSLGGADGYTF
V: TRBV30
D: TRBD1
J: TRBJ1-2
size: -

DNA: TGTGCCAGCAGTTCCGTGACGGGAAGATCCTACAATGAGCAGTTCTTC
CDR3: CASSSVTGRSYNEQFF
V: TRBV6-6
D: -
J: TRBJ2-1
size: -

DNA: TGTGCCAGCAGGCGAAGAATACCGGGACTAGCGGGAGGGCCAGAGACCCAGTACTTC
CDR3: CASRRRIPGLAGGPETQYF
V: TRBV12-3/TRBV12-4
D: TRBD2
J: TRBJ2-5
size: -

DNA: TGTGCCAGCACGGGACAGGGACCAGATACGCAGTATTTT
CDR3: CASTGQGPDTQYF
V: TRBV6-1
D: TRBD1
J: TRBJ2-3
size: -

DNA: TGTGCCAGCAGCCCGGGGGCCGATGAGCAGTTCTTC
CDR3: CASSPGADEQFF
V: TRBV12-3/TRBV12-4
D: -
J: TRBJ2-1
size: few

DNA: TGTGCCAGCGTAACCGGACTACGCCCCACCTACGAGCAGTACTTC
CDR3: CASVTGLRPTYEQYF
V: TRBV6-2/TRBV6-3
D: -
J: TRBJ2-7
size: few

DNA: TGTGCCAACAGCCAAGGTACTAGCGGGAATGCCTACAATGAGCAGTTCTTC
CDR3: CANSQGTSGNAYNEQFF
V: TRBV4-2
D: TRBD2
J: TRBJ2-1
size: -

DNA: TGCAGTGCCATACGAGGGACCGCCGACACTGAAGCTTTCTTT
CDR3: CSAIRGTADTEAFF
V: TRBV20-1
D: -
J: TRBJ1-1
size: once

DNA: TGTGCCAGCAGTTACGACCTGGAGCAGTTCTTC
CDR3: CASSYDLEQFF
V: TRBV11-2
D: -
J: TRBJ2-1
size: -

DNA: TGCAGTGCTAGCGATGACGGAACGAGCTCCTACAATGAGCAGTTCTTC
CDR3: CSASDDGTSSYNEQFF
V: TRBV20-1
D: -
J: TRBJ2-1
size: -

DNA: TGTGCCAGCAGCTCGACCTGCGAATACCCCTATGGCTACACCTTC
CDR3: CASSSTCEYPYGYTF
V: TRBV21-1
D: -
J: TRBJ1-2
size: -

DNA: TGTGCCAGCAGTGGATCTCTAGCGGCGGGCCAAGGAACCCAGTACTTC
CDR3: CASSGSLAAGQGTQYF
V: TRBV12-3/TRBV12-4
D: TRBD2
J: TRBJ2-5
size: -

DNA: TGTGCCACCGATTTGACAGATACGCAGTATTTT
CDR3: CATDLTDTQYF
V: TRBV6-1
D: -
J: TRBJ2-3
size: -

DNA: TGTGCCAGCCATAGCACAGATACGCAGTATTTT
CDR3: CASHSTDTQYF
V: TRBV18
D: -
J: TRBJ2-3
size: few

DNA: TGTGCCAGCAGGTCAAAGGGACAGGACAAAAACATTCAGTACTTC
CDR3: CASRSKGQDKNIQYF
V: TRBV11-2
D: TRBD1
J: TRBJ2-4
size: -

DNA: TGCGCCAGCAGCGGGGAGTACTATGGCTACACCTTC
CDR3: CASSGEYYGYTF
V: TRBV5-1
D: -
J: TRBJ1-2
size: -

DNA: TGCGGTGCTAGAGATTTATCAGGAACCTATGGCTACACCTTC
CDR3: CGARDLSGTYGYTF
V: TRBV20-1
D: -
J: TRBJ1-2
size: -

DNA: TGTGCCAGCAGGGGGGACACGACTAGCACAGATACGCAGTATTTT
CDR3: CASRGDTTSTDTQYF
V: TRBV27
D: -
J: TRBJ2-3
size: -

DNA: TGCAGTGCTAGAGACAGGGAAGAGAACACTGAAGCTTTCTTT
CDR3: CSARDREENTEAFF
V: TRBV20-1
D: -
J: TRBJ1-1
size: -

DNA: TGCAGTGCTAGAGGTAGCGGGAGCTCTGGGGCCAACGTCCTGACTTTC
CDR3: CSARGSGSSGANVLTF
V: TRBV20-1
D: TRBD2
J: TRBJ2-6
size: -

DNA: TGTGCCAGCAGCGCGGTTGGGTCCTATAATTCACCCCTCCACTTT
CDR3: CASSAVGSYNSPLHF
V: TRBV9
D: -
J: TRBJ1-6
size: -